Listed below are T cell receptor beta chains from one sample, sequenced in a study of metastatic and nonmetastatic thyroid tumors. TCRdb re-called clones from the PCR reads using MiXCR. This table holds about 8,400 clones, 30% to 40% found once. Sequencing input: tumor tissue. Receptors originate from a female donor with papillary thyroid cancer or a benign thyroid nodule (not recorded which). Some clones in this sample may be carry-over from other donors' samples. Each CDR3 is given with its conserved first and last residue. The order of the fields is D gene, clone size, V gene, J gene, CDR3 protein, CDR3 DNA. D genes are given only for firm matches. Some rows have no size entry. The others give once, few or many, or a class for an expanded clone.

>NA|NA|TRBV20-1|TRBJ2-7
CSANPLSRPREQYF
TGCAGTGCTAACCCACTCAGCAGGCCTAGAGAGCAGTACTTC
>TRBD2|NA|TRBV20-1|TRBJ2-1
CSAQRAGRPNNEQFF
TGCAGTGCTCAGAGAGCGGGACGACCGAACAATGAGCAGTTCTTC
>TRBD1|few|TRBV25-1|TRBJ2-1
CASTGGWDEQFF
TGTGCCAGCACAGGGGGCTGGGATGAGCAGTTCTTC
>NA|NA|TRBV6-1|TRBJ2-2
CASSGYNLAGELFF
TGTGCCAGCAGTGGATATAATTTAGCCGGGGAGCTGTTTTTT
>TRBD1|NA|TRBV6-1|TRBJ1-2
CASRNTGVSYGYTF
TGTGCCAGCAGGAACACAGGGGTGTCCTATGGCTACACCTTC
>TRBD2|medium-sized|TRBV27|TRBJ2-5
CASRGLGTSGETQYF
TGTGCCAGCAGGGGCCTCGGGACTAGCGGGGAGACCCAGTACTTC
>NA|few|TRBV2|TRBJ2-7
CASSTYEQYF
TGTGCCAGCAGTACCTACGAGCAGTACTTC
>TRBD1|NA|TRBV11-1|TRBJ2-2
CASRRQLGQTNTGELFF
TGTGCCAGCAGAAGGCAATTGGGACAGACGAACACCGGGGAGCTGTTTTTT
>TRBD2|medium-sized|TRBV5-1|TRBJ2-1
CASSLEGLAGNNEQFF
TGCGCCAGCAGCTTGGAGGGACTAGCGGGTAACAATGAGCAGTTCTTC
>NA|medium-sized|TRBV7-2|TRBJ1-2
CASSLGGGVNYGYTF
TGTGCCAGCAGCTTAGGTGGGGGGGTTAACTATGGCTACACCTTC